Following are 21 T cell receptor beta chains from one sample sequenced in a study of T cells in Graves' hyperthyroidism and ophthalmopathy. RNA transcripts gave rise to amplified TCR beta CDR3 regions. The primer set for the first-round RT-PCR of the TCR CDR3 was HTBI. TCRdb re-analysed the multiplex PCR reads in MiXCR, keeping a single row per CDR3 protein. The profile shows roughly 500,000 distinct CDR3 sequences, over 35% of them singletons. Source material: peripheral blood or thyroid tissue (not recorded which). The receptors were gathered from an adult woman with Graves' disease, either hyperthyroidism or ophthalmopathy (not recorded which).

This chain links TRBV5-4 with TRBJ2-7; D unresolved. The V gene's germline CDR1 is SGHNT and CDR2 YYREEE (reference sequence). The CDR3 loop spans 15 amino acids. V was pared by 2 bases and J by 1 base, with 13 bases between. The CDR3 loop reads CASSFIRPGSYEQYF. The CDR3, as DNA: TGTGCCAGCAGCTTTATAAGGCCCGGATCCTACGAGCAGTACTTC.

Worth noting for this clonotype: At one of its ends the junction is not consistent with the germline gene, which may arise from a read error. This chain's CDR3 is CASSHTGFEQYF. CDR3 DNA: TGCGCCAGCAGCCACACAGGGTTCGAGCAGTACTTC. This sequence joins TRBV7-9 and TRBJ2-7, with a possible D match to TRBD1 (6 bases). This CDR3 is built from 12 residues. Germline lookup yields CDR1 SEHNR and CDR2 FQNEAQ (reference sequence).

The chain joins TRBV10-3 to TRBJ2-5, with TRBD2 matching 13 bases. CDR1 ENHRY and CDR2 SYGVKD come from the germline V gene. The CDR3 totals 14 residues. With V trimmed by 6 bases and J by 3 bases, 1 base remained unmatched. CDR3 in DNA: TGTGCCATCAGGGGACTAGCGGGGAAAGAGACCCAGTACTTC. The encoded protein is CAIRGLAGKETQYF.

This chain connects TRBV7-9 to TRBJ2-7; the D gene is possibly TRBD1 (7 bases). CDR3 length: 16 residues. Trimming pared 5 bases from V and 6 bases from J, leaving 23 bases between. Germline V gene data show CDR1 as SEHNR and CDR2 as FQNEAQ (reference sequence). DNA for the CDR3: TGTGCCAGCAGCGGAGGGACAGCTCTTGGCGCGGTCGAGCAGTACTTC. This codes for CASSGGTALGAVEQYF. Full variable domain (remainder filled in from reference TRBV7-9 and TRBJ2-7): DTGVSQNPRHKITKRGQNVTFRCDPISEHNRLYWYRQTLGQGPEFLTYFQNEAQLEKSRLLSDRFSAERPKGSFSTLEIQRTEQGDSAMYLCASSGGTALGAVEQYFGPGTRLTVT.

The chain employs TRBV20-1 and TRBJ2-7; possible D gene TRBD1, 5 bases. The CDR3 has 15 amino acids. Per the germline V gene, CDR1 is DFQATT and CDR2 is SNEGSKA (reference sequence). Trimming stripped 0 bases from V and 0 bases from J, with 12 bases between. The CDR3 DNA sequence: TGCAGTGCTAGAGAACCAGGGCTTAGCTCCTACGAGCAGTACTTC. It encodes CSAREPGLSSYEQYF.

The chain carries TRBV10-3 and TRBJ1-5; no firm D call. CDR3 length equals 14 residues. Trimming pared 3 bases from V and 10 bases from J, leaving 16 bases between. Germline assignment: CDR1 ENHRY and CDR2 SYGVKD. The CDR3 coding sequence is TGTGCCATCAGTGAAGGGATAGCCGCGCAACCCCAGCATTTT. This translates into CAISEGIAAQPQHF.

This clonotype has a count of ten or more. The J gene is TRBJ1-5, the V gene TRBV20-1; D possibly corresponds to TRBD1 (6 bases). There are 12 residues in the CDR3. CDR1 is DFQATT, CDR2 SNEGSKA, per germline (reference sequence). V lost 5 bases to trimming and J lost 8 bases, with 13 bases between them. CDR3 sequence: CSALDGGEPQHF. The CDR3 region has the DNA TGCAGTGCTCTTGATGGGGGCGAGCCCCAGCATTTT.

The rearrangement links TRBV10-3 to TRBJ1-1; 8 bases fit TRBD1. The CDR3 has 15 amino acids. Per germline, CDR1 ENHRY and CDR2 SYGVKD. V gave up 10 bases and J gave up 1 base; unmatched junction bases: 11. The CDR3, as DNA: TGTGCCAGCAGCTCAACAGGGGGGAGGAACACTGAAGCTTTCTTT. The encoded protein is CASSSTGGRNTEAFF.

Note on this clonotype: One end of the junction is discordant with germline, which a read error may explain. This rearrangement joins TRBV10-1 to TRBJ1-6; D is unresolved. The CDR3 has 9 amino acids. Germline-derived CDR1 and CDR2 are WNHNN and SYGVQD (reference sequence). In DNA form, the CDR3 reads TGCGCCAGCGAGGAGGCCCTGCACTTT. This sequence encodes CASEEALHF.

The gene calls are TRBV2 and TRBJ1-5, with D hard to call. In germline, CDR1 is SNHLY, CDR2 FYNNEI. Trimming took off 7 bases at V and 8 bases at J, with 21 bases between the two ends. The CDR3 runs to 15 residues. CDR3: CASTSGSGSDEPQHF. The CDR3, as DNA: TGTGCCAGCACATCCGGGAGTGGTAGCGATGAGCCCCAGCATTTT.

This clonotype was seen a handful of times. This chain links TRBV3-1 with TRBJ1-1, with D possibly matching TRBD1 (5 bases). V lost 1 base and J 10 bases, leaving 13 bases between the germline ends. Germline-derived CDR1 and CDR2 are LGHDT and YNNKEL (reference sequence). The CDR3 has 13 amino acids. DNA for the CDR3: TGTGCCAGCAGCCAAGGGGGCACAGGTGGAGCTTTCTTT. It codes for CASSQGGTGGAFF.

The chain joins TRBV7-9 to TRBJ1-4, with 9 bases that match TRBD1. J gave up 8 bases and V 8 bases, and 12 bases lay outside the gene matches. The CDR3 has 15 amino acids. The germline V gene encodes CDR1 SEHNR and CDR2 FQNEAQ (reference sequence). The CDR3 DNA sequence: TGTGCCAGCTCACCCGGGACAGGGATCGAGGAAAAACTGTTTTTT. Translating it yields CASSPGTGIEEKLFF. Full variable domain (outside the CDR3, taken from reference TRBV7-9 and TRBJ1-4): DTGVSQNPRHKITKRGQNVTFRCDPISEHNRLYWYRQTLGQGPEFLTYFQNEAQLEKSRLLSDRFSAERPKGSFSTLEIQRTEQGDSAMYLCASSPGTGIEEKLFFGSGTQLSVL.

The chain uses TRBV29-1 and TRBJ2-7, with 8 bases fitting TRBD1. The junction had 9 bases not matched to a gene; V was cut back by 4 bases and J by 4 bases. Per germline, CDR1 SQVTM and CDR2 ANQGSEA. The CDR3 contains 14 residues. In DNA, the CDR3 is TGCAGCGTTGCGAGGCCAGGGGGCTCGTACGAGCAGTACTTC. This gives the protein CSVARPGGSYEQYF.

The V gene is TRBV29-1, the J gene TRBJ2-7; the D is unclear. Germline-derived CDR1 and CDR2 are SQVTM and ANQGSEA. The CDR3 spans 10 residues. Trimming removed 3 bases from V and 3 bases from J, with 3 bases in between. The DNA for the CDR3 is TGCAGCGTTGACCTCTACGAGCAGTACTTC. It is translated as CSVDLYEQYF.

V is TRBV7-2 and J is TRBJ1-3, with D hard to call. Germline V CDR1 and CDR2: SGHTA, FQGNSA. This CDR3 comprises 16 residues. Trimming removed 5 bases at V and 0 bases at J, with 14 bases between. CDR3 amino acids: CASSLMSVGSGNTIYF. CDR3 DNA: TGTGCCAGCAGCCTAATGTCAGTGGGCTCTGGAAACACCATATATTTT.

This clonotype was seen many times. This sequence joins TRBV4-1 and TRBJ2-2; D is perhaps TRBD1 (5 bases). Trimming cost V 0 bases and J 0 bases, with 11 bases left between them. The CDR3 covers 17 residues. CDR1 and CDR2 from the germline V gene are MGHRA and YSYEKL. Here the CDR3 reads CASSQEWGGSNTGELFF. The CDR3 DNA reads TGCGCCAGCAGCCAAGAATGGGGCGGTTCGAACACCGGGGAGCTGTTTTTT.

V usage is TRBV2 and J usage is TRBJ1-2; D remains ambiguous. The germline V gene has CDR1 SNHLY and CDR2 FYNNEI. With 5 bases removed from V and 2 bases from J, the gap between germline ends came to 21 bases. This CDR3 is built from 17 residues. The CDR3 DNA sequence: TGTGCCAGCAGTTACTCGATTCGGAGCAAAGCCAACTATGGCTACACCTTC. It translates to CASSYSIRSKANYGYTF. Filled out from reference TRBV2 and TRBJ1-2, the complete variable domain reads EPEVTQTPSHQVTQMGQEVILRCVPISNHLYFYWYRQILGQKVEFLVSFYNNEISEKSEIFDDQFSVERPDGSNFTLKIRSTKLEDSAMYFCASSYSIRSKANYGYTFGSGTRLTVV.

This clonotype showed up many times. The rearrangement links TRBV29-1 to TRBJ1-1, with D tentatively TRBD1 (5 bases). Trimming pared 3 bases from V and 4 bases from J, leaving 9 bases between. CDR3 length equals 12 residues. Germline assignment: CDR1 SQVTM and CDR2 ANQGSEA. The CDR3 reads CSVDGTRTEAFF. CDR3 DNA sequence: TGCAGCGTTGATGGGACGCGCACTGAAGCTTTCTTT. The full variable domain, with the rest looked up from reference TRBV29-1 and TRBJ1-1, is SAVISQKPSRDICQRGTSLTIQCQVDSQVTMMFWYRQQPGQSLTLIATANQGSEATYESGFVIDKFPISRPNLTFSTLTVSNMSPEDSSIYLCSVDGTRTEAFFGQGTRLTVV.

This chain uses TRBV12-3 or TRBV12-4 with TRBJ2-7, with D unclear. CDR3 length equals 12 residues. Trimming shortened V by 3 bases and J by 6 bases, and 9 bases separated the two germline ends. Written as DNA, the CDR3 is TGTGCCAGCAGTTTCTATTCTGGCGAGCAGTACTTC. Protein sequence: CASSFYSGEQYF.

The V and J genes are TRBV5-1 and TRBJ2-6; 7 nucleotides agree with TRBD2. The CDR3 covers 17 residues. The germline CDR1 and CDR2 sequences are SGHRS and YFSETQ. The V and J ends lost 4 bases and 0 bases, in that order; junction bases with no gene match: 7. The CDR3 DNA reads as TGCGCCAGCAGCGACATAGGCGGGGGCTCTGGGGCCAACGTCCTGACTTTC. This gives the protein CASSDIGGGSGANVLTF.

As regards this clonotype: An end of the junction does not agree with germline; a read error may underlie this. This sequence joins TRBV25-1 and TRBJ1-2; a weak D match, TRBD1 (6 bases). The CDR3 is made up of 16 amino acids. The germline CDR1 and CDR2 sequences are MGHDK and SYGVNS. As DNA, the CDR3 is TGTACCAGCAGAGATCGGGGCACAGGGAACTCATATGGCTACACCTTC. Its protein is CTSRDRGTGNSYGYTF.